The source of this T cell receptor beta chain is a study of T-cell memory formation after mild COVID-19. Looked up from germline, CDR1 is MNHEY and CDR2 is SVGEGT. The CDR3 covers 15 residues. V lost 3 bases and J lost 1; bases outside the gene matches: 4. A few counts support this clonotype. TCRdb redid the calling of the 5' RACE reads with MiXCR, one entry per CDR3 protein. Here the sample spans about 50,000 distinct CDR3 sequences, over 8.5% being singletons. The sequence derives from an adult woman who had mild COVID-19 (a few samples of this study predate the infection). Cell type and time point are not known. V gene TRBV6-2 or TRBV6-3 combines with J gene TRBJ2-7, with TRBD2 matching over 9 bases. The specimen was PBMCs or a T cell subset sorted from them (not recorded which). Written as DNA, the CDR3 is TGTGCCAGCAGTTATAGCGGGAGTAGATCCTACGAGCAGTACTTC. Amino acids: CASSYSGSRSYEQYF.